The clone carrying this T cell receptor (beta chain) was picked up many times. Its target is not known. Each TCR cDNA molecule carried a unique molecular identifier. MiXCR was run by TCRdb on the 5' RACE reads, yielding one entry per CDR3 protein. Of some 97,000 distinct CDR3 sequences in the sample, nearly 4.5% are singletons; the top ten hold 21%. The sample's time point: sample taken at primary tumor resection. This sample was taken from a study of spatial heterogeneity in lung cancer. Germline V CDR1 and CDR2: MGHRA, YSYEKL. The CDR3 has 15 amino acids. V was cut by 6 bases and J by 5 bases, with 17 bases left in between. The study, taken as a whole, reports: Within tumors, counts of expanded alpha and beta TCRs tracked tumor mutation counts.

Sequencing used lung tumor tissue, obtained at surgery. This clonotype was obtained from a male donor with early-stage non-small cell lung cancer. The rearrangement links TRBV4-1 to TRBJ2-1, with D possibly being TRBD2 (5 bases). DNA of the CDR3: TGCGCCAGCAGACTAGGCCTCCTGGCGAACAATGAGCAGTTCTTC. This translates into CASRLGLLANNEQFF.